A selection of T cell receptor beta chains follows, all from one sample in a study of identical twins. TCRdb used MiXCR to reprocess the 5' RACE reads, holding one entry per CDR3 protein. The data show roughly 690,000 distinct CDR3 sequences, about 20% seen once. This sample also appeared in a second study, on T cells expressing NK-cell markers.

The sample taken for sequencing was PBMCs. All receptors derive from a woman in her late teens or twenties in good health. The conserved cysteine and the conserved F or W are not part of the CDR3 here.

cdr3_aa,v_call
SVPVVLAPYEQY,TRBV20-1
ASSLRQGPYGYT,TRBV6-5
ASSYSQDRSEQY,TRBV6-5
ASSLAVNNEQF,TRBV5-1
ASSSIPNPNTEAF,TRBV7-9
ASSPVPGPYEQY,TRBV7-3
ASSPTRPTNEQF,TRBV6-2/TRBV6-3
ASSPVAGGATNEQF,TRBV7-2
ASSYSLAKSSYEQY,TRBV6-5
ASSAGSNSGANVLT,TRBV5-1
ASRGLPGLNNEQF,TRBV12-3/TRBV12-4
ASSPGFGGANVLT,TRBV18
SAHSGSSTYEQY,TRBV20-1
SARPRDRPYEQY,TRBV20-1
SARDPGLGNYEQY,TRBV20-1
ASSVHPTAGANVLT,TRBV9
SAVRGARDGYT,TRBV20-1
ASRWGRTGELF,TRBV7-2
ASSYSSDRDTDTQY,TRBV12-3/TRBV12-4
SAGGQARQY,TRBV20-1
SVRGRPNTEAF,TRBV29-1
SVTLARDEHGYEQY,TRBV29-1
ASSFRPGDSNQPQH,TRBV7-2
ASSPRGGGYT,TRBV5-5
SVGQGVGSPLH,TRBV29-1
ASSLASIYNEQF,TRBV12-3/TRBV12-4
ASSQGQLGIRKLF,TRBV4-2
ASSGGGGAVSYNEQF,TRBV7-8
ASRAPGQGFTGELF,TRBV6-4
ASSLISGGTYEQY,TRBV7-9
ASSPRGTGGSDEQF,TRBV3-1
ASSLSGGAAQSSTDTQY,TRBV27
ASSYSRQRGTPTNEKLF,TRBV6-5
ASSRVAGTQY,TRBV12-3/TRBV12-4
ASSLARGRYYEQY,TRBV5-5
SVAETVDTGELF,TRBV29-1
ASSQARFTQTYEQY,TRBV4-1
SVGQGAMGNTIY,TRBV29-1
SAIRLVSYNEQF,TRBV20-1
ASSSIGPSSTDTQY,TRBV5-1
AFSFPRQRRSTDTQY,TRBV12-3/TRBV12-4
SASPGLGVY,TRBV20-1
ASSLGAVPEGTEAF,TRBV7-9
ASSPAWRGPAWEQY,TRBV6-1
ASSLGSGGSYEQY,TRBV5-1
ASTSPARGYEQY,TRBV6-2/TRBV6-3
ASSLDRAHEQY,TRBV12-3/TRBV12-4
ASSLSGSTTGELF,TRBV7-2
ASSVGSGRTYNEQF,TRBV9
ASSPGTSVYNEQF,TRBV5-1
ASSLRLAGGLEWYYNEQF,TRBV5-4
SVDAGGGGYT,TRBV29-1